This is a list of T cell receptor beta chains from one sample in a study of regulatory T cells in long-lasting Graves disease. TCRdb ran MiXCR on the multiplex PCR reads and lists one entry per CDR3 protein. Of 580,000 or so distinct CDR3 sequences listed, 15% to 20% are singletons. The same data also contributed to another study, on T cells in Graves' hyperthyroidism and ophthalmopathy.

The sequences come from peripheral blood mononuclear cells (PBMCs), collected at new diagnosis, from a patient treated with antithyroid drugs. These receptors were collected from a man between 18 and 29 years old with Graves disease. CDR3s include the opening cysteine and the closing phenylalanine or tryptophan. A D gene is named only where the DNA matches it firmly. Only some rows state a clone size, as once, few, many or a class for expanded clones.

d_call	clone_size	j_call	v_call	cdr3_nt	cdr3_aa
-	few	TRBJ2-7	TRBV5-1	TGCGCCAGCAGCTTGGCGAGGGACGGGATTGTGCGAGAGCAGTACTTC	CASSLARDGIVREQYF
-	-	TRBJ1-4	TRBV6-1	TGTGCCAGCAGTGAACGAGTGGTTAGTGAAAAACTGTTTTTT	CASSERVVSEKLFF
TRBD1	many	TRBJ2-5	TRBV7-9	TGTGCCAGCAGCTGGCCGACGGGGGACAGGCAAGAGACCCAGTACTTC	CASSWPTGDRQETQYF
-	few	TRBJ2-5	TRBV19	TGTGCCAGTAGTAACGCCAGGGGCGGAGAGACCCAGTACTTC	CASSNARGGETQYF
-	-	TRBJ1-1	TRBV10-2	TGCGCCAGCAGTGAGCATACAGGACCGCTTAACACTGAAGCTTTCTTT	CASSEHTGPLNTEAFF
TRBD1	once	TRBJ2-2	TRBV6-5	TGTGCCAGCAGTTACTCACAGGGGCCCACCGGGGAGCTGTTTTTT	CASSYSQGPTGELFF
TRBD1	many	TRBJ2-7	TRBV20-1	TGCAGTGCTAGAGATGACAGGGACTCCTACGAGCAGTACTTC	CSARDDRDSYEQYF
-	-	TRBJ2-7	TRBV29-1	TGCAGCGTTGTGGGGGGTAGTAGGCAGGCGGGCGTCTACGAGCAGTACTTC	CSVVGGSRQAGVYEQYF
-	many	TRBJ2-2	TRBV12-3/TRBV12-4	TGTGCCAGCCTGGTATACCAACAGGGTGCCGGGGAGCTGTTTTTT	CASLVYQQGAGELFF
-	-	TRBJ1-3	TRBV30	TGTGCCTGGAGTGTAGACACAGTCTCTGGAAACACCATATATTTT	CAWSVDTVSGNTIYF
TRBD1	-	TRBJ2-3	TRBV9	TGTGCCAGCAGCCTACAGGGGTCGTCAAATACGCAGTATTTT	CASSLQGSSNTQYF
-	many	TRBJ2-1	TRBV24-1	TGTGCCACCAGTGATCAACAGGTCAATGAGCAGTTCTTC	CATSDQQVNEQFF
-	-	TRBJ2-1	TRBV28	TGTGCCAGCAGTTCAACACCTTCAACCCCCTACAATGAGCAGTCCTTC	CASSSTPSTPYNEQSF
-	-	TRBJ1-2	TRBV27	TGTGCCAGCAGCAGGGGCCATGGCTACACCTTC	CASSRGHGYTF
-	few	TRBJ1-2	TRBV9	TGTGCCAGCAGCGGATCAAAGGTCGGTTACGCCTATGGCTACACCTTC	CASSGSKVGYAYGYTF
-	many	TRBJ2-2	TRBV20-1	TGCAGTGCTAGGCAGGACACCGGGGAGCTGTTTTTT	CSARQDTGELFF
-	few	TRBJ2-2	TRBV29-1	TGCAGCTGCTGCAGGGGGGAGACCGGGGAGCTGTTTTTT	CSCCRGETGELFF
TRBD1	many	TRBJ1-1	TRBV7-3	TGTGCCAGCAGCAAGGGACAGGGCGACATTGAAGCTTTCTTT	CASSKGQGDIEAFF
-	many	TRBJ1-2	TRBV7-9	TGTGCCAGCACCTCCCCGCAGGCTCCCTATGGCTACACCTTC	CASTSPQAPYGYTF
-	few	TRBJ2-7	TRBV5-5	TGTGCCAGCAGTTACGCTAGGGGGGTGATGGTCCACGAGCAGTACTTC	CASSYARGVMVHEQYF
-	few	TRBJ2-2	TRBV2	TGTGCCAGCAGAGGGGACGGGGAGCTGTTTTTT	CASRGDGELFF
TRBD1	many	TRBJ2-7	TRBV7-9	TGTGCCAGCAGTCACCGGGACAGGCATCTCTACGAGCAGTACTTC	CASSHRDRHLYEQYF
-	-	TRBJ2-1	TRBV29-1	TGCAGCGTTGAAGGGCCGAGACGGGGTGAGCAGTTCTTC	CSVEGPRRGEQFF